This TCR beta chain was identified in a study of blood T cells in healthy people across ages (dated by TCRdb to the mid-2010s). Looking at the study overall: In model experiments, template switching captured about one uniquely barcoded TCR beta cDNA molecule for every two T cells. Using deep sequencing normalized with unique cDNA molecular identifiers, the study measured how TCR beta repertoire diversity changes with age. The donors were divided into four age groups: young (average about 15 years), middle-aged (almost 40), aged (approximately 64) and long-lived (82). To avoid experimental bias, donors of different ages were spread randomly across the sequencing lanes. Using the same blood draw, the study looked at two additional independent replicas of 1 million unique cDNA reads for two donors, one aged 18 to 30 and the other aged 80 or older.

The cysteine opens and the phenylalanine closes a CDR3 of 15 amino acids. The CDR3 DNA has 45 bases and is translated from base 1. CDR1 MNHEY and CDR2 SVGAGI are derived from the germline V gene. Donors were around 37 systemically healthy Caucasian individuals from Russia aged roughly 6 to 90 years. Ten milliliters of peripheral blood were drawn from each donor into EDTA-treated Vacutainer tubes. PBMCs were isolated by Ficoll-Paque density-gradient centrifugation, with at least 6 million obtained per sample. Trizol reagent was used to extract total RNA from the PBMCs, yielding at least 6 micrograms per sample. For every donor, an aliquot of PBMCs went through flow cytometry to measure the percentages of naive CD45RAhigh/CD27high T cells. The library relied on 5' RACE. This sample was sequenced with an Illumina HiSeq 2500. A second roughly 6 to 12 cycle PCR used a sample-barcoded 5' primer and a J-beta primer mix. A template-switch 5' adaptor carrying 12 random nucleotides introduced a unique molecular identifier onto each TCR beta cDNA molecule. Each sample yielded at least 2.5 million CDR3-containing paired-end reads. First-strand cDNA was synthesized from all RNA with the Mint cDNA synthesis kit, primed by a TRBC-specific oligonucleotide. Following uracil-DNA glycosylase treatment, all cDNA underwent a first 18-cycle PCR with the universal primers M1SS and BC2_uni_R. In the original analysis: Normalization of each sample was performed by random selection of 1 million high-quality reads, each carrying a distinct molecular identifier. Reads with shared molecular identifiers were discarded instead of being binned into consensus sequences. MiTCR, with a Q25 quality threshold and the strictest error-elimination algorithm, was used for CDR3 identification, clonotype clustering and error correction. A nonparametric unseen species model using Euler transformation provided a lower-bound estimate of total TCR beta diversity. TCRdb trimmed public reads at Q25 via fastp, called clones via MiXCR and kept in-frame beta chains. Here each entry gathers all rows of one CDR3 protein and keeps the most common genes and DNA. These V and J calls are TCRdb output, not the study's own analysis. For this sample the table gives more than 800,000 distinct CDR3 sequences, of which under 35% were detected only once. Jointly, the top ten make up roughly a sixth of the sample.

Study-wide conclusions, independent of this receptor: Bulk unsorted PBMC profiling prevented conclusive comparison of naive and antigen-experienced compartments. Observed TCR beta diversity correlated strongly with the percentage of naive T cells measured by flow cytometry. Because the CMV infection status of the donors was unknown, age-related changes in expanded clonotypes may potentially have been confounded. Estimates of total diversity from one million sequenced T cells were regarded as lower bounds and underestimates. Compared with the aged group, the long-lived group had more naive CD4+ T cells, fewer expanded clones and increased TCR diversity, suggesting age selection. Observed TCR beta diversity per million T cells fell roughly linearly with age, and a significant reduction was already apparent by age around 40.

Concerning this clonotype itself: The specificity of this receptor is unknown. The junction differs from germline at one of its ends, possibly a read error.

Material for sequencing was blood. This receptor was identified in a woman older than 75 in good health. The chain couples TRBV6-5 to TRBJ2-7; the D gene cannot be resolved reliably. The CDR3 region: CAGSAPRFTSYEQYF. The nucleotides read TGTGCCGGCAGCGCCCCGAGGTTTACCTCCTACGAGCAGTACTTC.